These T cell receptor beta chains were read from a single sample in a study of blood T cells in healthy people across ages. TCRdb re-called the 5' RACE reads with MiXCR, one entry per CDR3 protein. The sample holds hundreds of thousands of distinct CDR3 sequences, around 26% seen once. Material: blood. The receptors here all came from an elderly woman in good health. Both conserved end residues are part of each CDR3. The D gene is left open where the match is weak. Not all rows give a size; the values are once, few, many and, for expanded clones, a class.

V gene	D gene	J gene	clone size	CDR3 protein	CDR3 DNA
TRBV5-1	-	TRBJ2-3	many	CASSSTTRTDTQYF	TGCGCCAGCAGCTCCACGACCCGAACGGATACGCAGTATTTT
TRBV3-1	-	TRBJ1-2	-	CASSQNFPYGYTF	TGTGCCAGCAGCCAGAATTTTCCCTATGGCTACACCTTC
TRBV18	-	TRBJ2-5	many	CASSSVTLNQETQYF	TGTGCCAGCTCCTCAGTGACTCTTAACCAAGAGACCCAGTACTTC
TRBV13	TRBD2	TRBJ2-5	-	CASSLGDGTSGFRETQYF	TGTGCCAGCAGCTTAGGGGATGGGACTAGCGGGTTTCGAGAGACCCAGTACTTC
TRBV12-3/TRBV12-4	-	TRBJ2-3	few	CASSHRVSPDMQYF	TGTGCCAGCAGTCATCGGGTGAGCCCAGATATGCAGTATTTT
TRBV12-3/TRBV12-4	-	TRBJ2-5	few	CASSLRGGVTYNEQYF	TGTGCCAGCAGTTTAAGAGGCGGGGTAACCTACAATGAGCAGTACTTC
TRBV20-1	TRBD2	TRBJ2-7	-	CSARDHLADYEQYF	TGCAGTGCTAGAGATCACCTAGCGGACTACGAGCAGTACTTC
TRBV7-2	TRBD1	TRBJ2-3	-	CASSQGGVTDTQYF	TGTGCCAGCAGCCAAGGGGGCGTAACAGATACGCAGTATTTT
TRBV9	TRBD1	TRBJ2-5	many	CASSEPGDRVEETQYF	TGTGCCAGCAGCGAGCCCGGGGACAGGGTGGAAGAGACCCAGTACTTC
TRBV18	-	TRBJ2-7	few	CASSPWVTDSYEQYF	TGTGCCAGCTCACCATGGGTGACTGATTCCTACGAGCAGTACTTC
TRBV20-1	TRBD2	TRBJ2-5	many	CSASFSRAGGLETQYF	TGCAGTGCTAGCTTCAGTAGAGCGGGGGGGCTGGAGACCCAGTACTTC
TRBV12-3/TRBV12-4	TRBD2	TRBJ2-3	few	CASSFSGGTGDTQYF	TGTGCCAGCAGTTTTAGCGGGGGGACCGGAGATACGCAGTATTTT
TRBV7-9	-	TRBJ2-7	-	CASSSEIYAHEQYF	TGTGCCAGCAGCTCGGAGATTTATGCCCACGAGCAGTACTTC
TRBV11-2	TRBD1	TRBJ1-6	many	CASNLGGIHNSPLHF	TGTGCCAGCAACCTAGGGGGCATTCATAATTCACCCCTCCACTTT
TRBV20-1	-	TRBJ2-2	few	CSARSHTGELFF	TGCAGTGCTAGGAGTCACACCGGGGAGCTGTTTTTT
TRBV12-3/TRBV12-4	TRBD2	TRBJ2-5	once	CASSRLAGLETQYF	TGTGCCAGCAGTCGACTAGCGGGCCTAGAGACCCAGTACTTC